Shown below are 8 T cell receptor beta chains from a single sample sequenced in a study of vaccination effects on CD4 cells after COVID-19. For these TCRs, the target antigens are not known. Antigen-specific CD4+ T cell clonotypes were called by their expansion after viral peptide-pool culture in ViraFEST. Isolation of CD4+ T cells took place after ten to eleven days of culture. All participants had two doses of either the BNT162b2 or mRNA-1273 vaccine. The data were produced by immunoSEQ multiplex PCR, yet TCRdb's version contains in-frame clones alone and is incomplete. The table includes 65,000 to 95,000 clones, around 74% detected once. The source was CD4+ T cells from PBMCs cultured with HCoV-OC43 spike peptides, collected after COVID-19 vaccination. Specified subset: HCoV-OC43 spike overlapping peptide pool stimulation. These receptor sequences come from a human donor who received a COVID-19 vaccine.

V gene TRBV18 combines with J gene TRBJ1-6; D gene unclear. V shed 3 bases and J shed 5 bases, with 8 bases lying between them. From germline, CDR1 is KGHSH and CDR2 LQKENI. The CDR3 extends over 14 amino acids. As DNA, the CDR3 is TGTGCCAGCTCACCGAACAGCGATAATTCACCCCTCCACTTT. Translated, it gives CASSPNSDNSPLHF.

The V call is TRBV27, the J call TRBJ1-2; D remains unclear. This CDR3 contains 14 residues. CDR1 MNHEY and CDR2 SMNVEV come from the germline V gene (reference sequence). Trimming cost V 7 bases and J 7 bases, with 19 bases left between them. The CDR3 spells CASTDLPRMGGYTF. CDR3 sequence (DNA): TGTGCCAGCACCGATCTCCCCCGGATGGGTGGCTACACCTTC.

The rearrangement joins TRBV18 to TRBJ2-6; D remains ambiguous. Trimming shortened V by 4 bases and J by 0 bases, and 13 bases separated the two germline ends. The CDR3 spans 17 residues. The V gene's germline CDR1 is KGHSH and CDR2 LQKENI. CDR3 sequence: CASSLGAPSSGANVLTF. The CDR3 nucleotides read TGTGCCAGCTCACTCGGCGCCCCAAGCTCTGGGGCCAACGTCCTGACTTTC. The full variable domain, its missing parts supplied by reference TRBV18 and TRBJ2-6, is NAGVMQNPRHLVRRRGQEARLRCSPMKGHSHVYWYRQLPEEGLKFMVYLQKENIIDESGMPKERFSAEFPKEGPSILRIQQVVRGDSAAYFCASSLGAPSSGANVLTFGAGSRLTVL.

CDR3 residues: CAWSGGSNQPQHF. The CDR3 DNA reads TGTGCCTGGAGTGGGGGGAGCAATCAGCCCCAGCATTTT. This rearrangement joins TRBV30 to TRBJ1-5; possible D gene TRBD1, 5 bases. CDR3 length: 13 residues. Trimming removed 1 base from V and 1 base from J, with 5 bases in between. CDR1 is GTSNPN, CDR2 SVGIG, per germline (reference sequence).

The chain couples TRBV9 to TRBJ2-7; 7 nucleotides match TRBD1. The length of the CDR3 is 14 residues. The J segment lost 3 bases and the V segment lost 4 bases, leaving 7 bases of the junction unmatched. CDR1 SGDLS and CDR2 YYNGEE come from the germline V gene. Here the CDR3 reads CASSIRRDSYEQYV. In DNA form, the CDR3 reads TGTGCCAGCAGCATTAGAAGGGACAGCTACGAGCAGTACGTC.

This clone was seen a few times. This chain connects TRBV2 to TRBJ2-1; 7 bases map to TRBD1. The J segment lost 3 bases and the V segment lost 6 bases, leaving 8 bases of the junction unmatched. Germline V lookup: CDR1 SNHLY, CDR2 FYNNEI. The CDR3 is 15 amino acids. In nucleotides, the CDR3 is TGTGCCAGCAGCCCGACAGGGACGCACTACAATGAGCAGTTCTTC. Its translation: CASSPTGTHYNEQFF.

V gene TRBV6-2 or TRBV6-3 combines with J gene TRBJ2-5; 7 bases are shared with TRBD2. Germline CDR1 reads MNHEY; CDR2 reads SVGEGT. The ends lost 2 bases at V and 0 bases at J; junction bases unmatched: 6. This CDR3 has 16 residues. The CDR3 loop is CASSYERGIYQETQYF. DNA of the CDR3: TGTGCCAGCAGTTACGAGCGGGGAATCTACCAAGAGACCCAGTACTTC.

The chain is built from TRBV5-1 and TRBJ2-1, with D perhaps matching TRBD1 (5 bases). CDR3 length: 16 amino acids. V lost 0 bases and J 6 bases, leaving 16 bases between the germline ends. Per germline, CDR1 SGHRS and CDR2 YFSETQ. CDR3 sequence (DNA): TGCGCCAGCAGCTTGGCCGCGTGGCTTGGGGCCAATGAGCAGTTCTTC. It codes for CASSLAAWLGANEQFF.